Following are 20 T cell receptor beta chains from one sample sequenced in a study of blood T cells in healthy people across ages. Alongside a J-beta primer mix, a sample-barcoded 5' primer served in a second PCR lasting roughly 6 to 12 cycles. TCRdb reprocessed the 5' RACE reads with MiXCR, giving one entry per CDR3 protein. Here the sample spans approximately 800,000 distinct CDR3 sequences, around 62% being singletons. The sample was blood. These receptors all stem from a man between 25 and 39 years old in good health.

The CDR3 sequence: CASSSAGDRGEQYF. CDR3 in DNA: TGTGCCAGCAGCAGCGCGGGGGACCGCGGCGAGCAGTACTTC. The chain is built from TRBV7-2 and TRBJ2-7; the match to TRBD2 covers 7 bases. This CDR3 is built from 14 residues. Trimming at V came to 5 bases and at J to 6 bases, leaving 10 bases not matched to a gene. From germline, CDR1 is SGHTA and CDR2 FQGNSA. Based on the CDR3 plus reference TRBV7-2 and TRBJ2-7, the full variable domain is GAGVSQSPSNKVTEKGKDVELRCDPISGHTALYWYRQSLGQGLEFLIYFQGNSAPDKSGLPSDRFSAERTGGSVSTLTIQRTQQEDSAVYLCASSSAGDRGEQYFGPGTRLTVT.

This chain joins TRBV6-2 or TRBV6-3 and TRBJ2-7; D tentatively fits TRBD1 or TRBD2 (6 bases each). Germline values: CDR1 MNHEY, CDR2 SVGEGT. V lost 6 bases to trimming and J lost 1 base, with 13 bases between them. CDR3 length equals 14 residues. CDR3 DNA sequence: TGTGCCAGCAGGCCCGGGGGCCCGTCCTACGAGCAGTACTTC. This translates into CASRPGGPSYEQYF.

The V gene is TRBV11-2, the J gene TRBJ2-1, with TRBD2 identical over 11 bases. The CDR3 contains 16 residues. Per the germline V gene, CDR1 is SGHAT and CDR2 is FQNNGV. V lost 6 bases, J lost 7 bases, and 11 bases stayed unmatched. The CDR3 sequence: CASSRLLAGAGNEQFF. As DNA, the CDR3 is TGTGCCAGCAGTCGGTTACTAGCGGGGGCTGGGAATGAGCAGTTCTTC. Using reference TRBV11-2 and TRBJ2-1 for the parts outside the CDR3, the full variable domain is EAGVAQSPRYKIIEKRQSVAFWCNPISGHATLYWYQQILGQGPKLLIQFQNNGVVDDSQLPKDRFSAERLKGVDSTLKIQPAKLEDSAVYLCASSRLLAGAGNEQFFGPGTRLTVL.

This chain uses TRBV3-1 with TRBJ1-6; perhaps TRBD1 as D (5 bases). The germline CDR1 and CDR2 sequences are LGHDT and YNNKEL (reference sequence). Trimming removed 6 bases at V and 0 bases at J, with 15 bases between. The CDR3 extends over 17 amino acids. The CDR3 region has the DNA TGTGCCAGCAGTCAAACCGGGGGGAGCTCCTATAATTCACCCCTCCACTTT. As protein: CASSQTGGSSYNSPLHF.

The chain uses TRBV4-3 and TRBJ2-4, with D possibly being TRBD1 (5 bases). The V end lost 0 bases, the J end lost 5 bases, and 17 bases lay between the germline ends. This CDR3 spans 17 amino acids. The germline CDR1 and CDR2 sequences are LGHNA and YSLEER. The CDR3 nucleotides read TGCGCCAGCAGCCAAGAAGTAACGACAGTATCCGAAAACATTCAGTACTTC. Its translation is CASSQEVTTVSENIQYF.

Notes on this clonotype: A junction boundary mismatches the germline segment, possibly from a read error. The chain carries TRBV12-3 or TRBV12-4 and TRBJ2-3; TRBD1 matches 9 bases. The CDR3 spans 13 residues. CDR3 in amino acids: CASSRTGEDAQYF. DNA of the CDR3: TGTGCCAGCAGCAGGACAGGGGAAGATGCGCAGTATTTT.

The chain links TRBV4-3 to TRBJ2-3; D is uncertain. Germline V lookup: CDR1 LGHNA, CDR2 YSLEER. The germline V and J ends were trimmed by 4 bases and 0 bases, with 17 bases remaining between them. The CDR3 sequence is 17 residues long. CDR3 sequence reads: CASSLKKRDQSTDTQYF. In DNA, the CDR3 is TGCGCCAGCAGCCTCAAAAAGCGAGACCAAAGCACAGATACGCAGTATTTT.

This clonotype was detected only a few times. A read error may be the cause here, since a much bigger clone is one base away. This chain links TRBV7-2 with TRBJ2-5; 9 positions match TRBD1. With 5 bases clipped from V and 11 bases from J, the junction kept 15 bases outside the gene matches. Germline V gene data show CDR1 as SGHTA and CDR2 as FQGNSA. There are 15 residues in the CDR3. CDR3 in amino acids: CASSPQGASDNEQYF. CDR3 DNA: TGTGCCAGCAGCCCACAGGGGGCATCTGACAATGAGCAGTACTTC. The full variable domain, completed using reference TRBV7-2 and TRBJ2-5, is GAGVSQSPSNKVTEKGKDVELRCDPISGHTALYWYRQSLGQGLEFLIYFQGNSAPDKSGLPSDRFSAERTGGSVSTLTIQRTQQEDSAVYLCASSPQGASDNEQYFGPGTRLLVL.

For the CDR3, the DNA is TGCAGTGCATTGAGACAGGGGGGAGGATTGTACAATGAGCAGTTCTTC. Translating gives CSALRQGGGLYNEQFF. This chain joins TRBV20-1 and TRBJ2-1; 9 bases map to TRBD1. CDR1 DFQATT and CDR2 SNEGSKA come from the germline V gene (reference sequence). This CDR3 has 16 residues. The V gene end was trimmed by 6 bases and the J gene end by 4 bases; junction bases not matched to a gene: 13.

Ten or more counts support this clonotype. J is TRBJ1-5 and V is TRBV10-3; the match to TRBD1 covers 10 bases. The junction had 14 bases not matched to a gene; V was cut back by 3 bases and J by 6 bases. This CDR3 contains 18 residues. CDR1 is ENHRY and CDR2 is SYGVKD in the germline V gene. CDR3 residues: CAISESDFRQGAIQPQHF. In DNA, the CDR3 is TGTGCCATCAGTGAATCAGACTTTCGACAGGGGGCTATTCAGCCCCAGCATTTT.

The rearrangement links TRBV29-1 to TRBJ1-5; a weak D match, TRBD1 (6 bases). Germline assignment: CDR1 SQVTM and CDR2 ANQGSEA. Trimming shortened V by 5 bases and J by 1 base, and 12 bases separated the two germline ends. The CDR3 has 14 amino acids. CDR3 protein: CSVSTGLSNQPQHF. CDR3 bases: TGCAGCGTTTCCACAGGGTTAAGCAATCAGCCCCAGCATTTT.

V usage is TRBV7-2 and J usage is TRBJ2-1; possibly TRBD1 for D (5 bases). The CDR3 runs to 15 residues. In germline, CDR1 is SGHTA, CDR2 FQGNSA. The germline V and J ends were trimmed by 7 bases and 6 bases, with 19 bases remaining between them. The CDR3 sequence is CASNSPGAMGNEQFF. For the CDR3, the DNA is TGTGCCAGCAATTCCCCTGGGGCGATGGGCAATGAGCAGTTCTTC.

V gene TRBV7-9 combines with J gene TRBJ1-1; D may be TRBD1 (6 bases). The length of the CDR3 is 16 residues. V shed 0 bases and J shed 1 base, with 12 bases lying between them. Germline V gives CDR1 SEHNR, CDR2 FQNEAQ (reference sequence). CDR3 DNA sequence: TGTGCCAGCAGCTTAGCGTGGACAGATTCGAACACTGAAGCTTTCTTT. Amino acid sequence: CASSLAWTDSNTEAFF.

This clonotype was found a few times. CDR3 DNA: TGCGCCAGCAGCCAAGATGACTTCCCCGAAGAGACCCAGTACTTC. Protein sequence: CASSQDDFPEETQYF. The chain carries TRBV4-3 and TRBJ2-5; unclear D gene. This CDR3 spans 15 amino acids. From germline, CDR1 is LGHNA and CDR2 YSLEER. The V gene lost 0 bases and the J gene lost 3 bases, with 11 bases spanning the gap.

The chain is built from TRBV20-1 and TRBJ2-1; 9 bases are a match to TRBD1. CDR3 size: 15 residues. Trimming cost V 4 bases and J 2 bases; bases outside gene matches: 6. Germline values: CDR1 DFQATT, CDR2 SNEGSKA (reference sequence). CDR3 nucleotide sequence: TGCAGTGCTATTTCGGGACAGGGTGCCTACAATGAGCAGTTCTTC. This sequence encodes CSAISGQGAYNEQFF.

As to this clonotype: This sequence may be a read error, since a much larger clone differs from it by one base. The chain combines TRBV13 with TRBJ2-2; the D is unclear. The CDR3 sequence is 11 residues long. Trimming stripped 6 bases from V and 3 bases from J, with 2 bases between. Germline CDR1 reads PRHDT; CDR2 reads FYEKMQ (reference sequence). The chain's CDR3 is CASRYTGELFF. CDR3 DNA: TGTGCCAGCAGATACACCGGGGAGCTGTTTTTT. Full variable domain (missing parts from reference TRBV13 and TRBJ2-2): AAGVIQSPRHLIKEKRETATLKCYPIPRHDTVYWYQQGPGQDPQFLISFYEKMQSDKGSIPDRFSAQQFSDYHSELNMSSLELGDSALYFCASRYTGELFFGEGSRLTVL.

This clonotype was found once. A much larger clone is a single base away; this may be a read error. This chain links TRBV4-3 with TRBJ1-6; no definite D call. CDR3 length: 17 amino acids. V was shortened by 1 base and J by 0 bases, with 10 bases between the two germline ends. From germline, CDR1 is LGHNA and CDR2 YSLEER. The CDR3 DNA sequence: TGCGCCAGCAGCCAAGGGAGTTGGATCTCCTATAATTCACCCCTCCACTTT. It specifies CASSQGSWISYNSPLHF.

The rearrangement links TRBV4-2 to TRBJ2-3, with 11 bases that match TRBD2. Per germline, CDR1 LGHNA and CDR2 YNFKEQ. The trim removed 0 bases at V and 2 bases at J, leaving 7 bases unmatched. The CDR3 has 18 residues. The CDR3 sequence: CASSQDLASGGITDTQYF. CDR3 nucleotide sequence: TGTGCCAGCAGCCAAGATCTGGCTAGCGGGGGGATCACAGATACGCAGTATTTT.

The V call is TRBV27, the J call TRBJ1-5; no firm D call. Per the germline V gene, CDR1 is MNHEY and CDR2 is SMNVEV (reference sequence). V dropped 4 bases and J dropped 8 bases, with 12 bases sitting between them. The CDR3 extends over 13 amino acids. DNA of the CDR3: TGTGCCAGCAGTTGGAAGGGCCAAGAGCCCCAGCATTTT. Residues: CASSWKGQEPQHF.

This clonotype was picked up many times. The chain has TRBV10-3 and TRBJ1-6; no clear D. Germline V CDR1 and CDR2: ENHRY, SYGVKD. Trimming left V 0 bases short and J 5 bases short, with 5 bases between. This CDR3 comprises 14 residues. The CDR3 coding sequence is TGTGCCATCAGTGAGTCGGCGGATAATTCACCCCTCCACTTT. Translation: CAISESADNSPLHF.